This T cell receptor beta chain originates from a study of T cells in women clearing cervical HPV infection. The repertoire was sequenced with immunoSEQ multiplex PCR; TCRdb's copy has only in-frame clones and lacks some. In total, the table holds under 35,000 clones. V lost 4 bases and J lost 8; bases outside the gene matches: 7. The CDR3 spans 14 residues. Germline CDR1 is MNHNS and CDR2 is SASEGT. Remarks on this clone: Its antigen is as yet unknown. Read coverage stops 3 residues before the CDR3 terminus; the germline J gene supplies the remainder.

General study points: T-cell numbers per sample were unknown and may explain richness differences.

The rearrangement links TRBV6-1 to TRBJ1-4, with TRBD1 matching over 7 bases. The material sequenced was blood buffy coat. The sequence was collected from a woman aged 18 to 75 with a cervical HPV16 infection that either progressed to CIN3+ or cleared (not recorded which). CDR3 loop: CASSGRQGTEKLFF. CDR3 DNA, as far as it was read: TGTGCCAGCAGTGGAAGACAGGGAACCGAAAAA.